This is a list of T cell receptor beta chains from one sample in a study of blood T cell repertoires in COVID-19. TCRdb's table, derived via immunoSEQ multiplex PCR, lists solely in-frame clones and lacks some. The data contain 400,000 to 500,000 clones, approximately 88% of them singletons. Sequenced: PBMCs or T cells enriched from blood (not recorded which). Receptors originate from a woman in her 40s who had recovered from COVID-19. CDR3s leave out the opening cysteine and the closing phenylalanine or tryptophan. For some rows the clone size is stated as once, few or many, or as a class when expanded; others skip it.

v_call clone_size cdr3_aa
TRBV15 NA ATSRRRQAIEQY
TRBV29-1 NA SVGIDTQY
TRBV15 NA ATSGRGLAGYNEQF
TRBV18 NA ASSPTDIEAF
TRBV11-3 NA ASSSRLAGGSNEQY
TRBV5-8 NA ASSSGLAGEPDTQY
TRBV5-4 NA ASSITSGSLYEQY
TRBV25-1 few ASSSTGANVLT
TRBV20-1 NA SAGNAYGYT
TRBV18 NA ASSPLSGGRGETQY
TRBV4-3 once ASSQDRGLAGGVGSYEQY
TRBV6-1 NA ASSELRGIYGYT
TRBV18 NA ASAVGAGGEQY
TRBV4-1 NA ASSLSGLESTDTQY
TRBV4-1 NA ASSQVAAGAGNTIY
TRBV7-2 NA ASSLAPSSYEQY
TRBV24-1 NA ATLGWTGNYT
TRBV6-2/TRBV6-3 NA ASSASGAGNEKLF
TRBV4-3 NA ASSQDSVTYNEQF
TRBV5-6 once ASSLLGQRVSGTDTQY
TRBV10-2 NA ASSESRDISNYGYT
TRBV20-1 NA SASKAAYGYT
TRBV7-9 NA ASSGTVNTEAF
TRBV27 NA ASSAVFGQEANYGYT
TRBV5-6 NA ASSLEREGPQH
TRBV2 NA ASSEVEKYQPQH
TRBV10-3 once AISESGAGEKLF
TRBV3-1/TRBV3-2 NA ASSQEGLQHEQF
TRBV24-1 NA ATSPNRVGLDNEQF
TRBV7-2 NA ASSWRSTGNNEQF
TRBV9 few ASSVAGGALNTEAF
TRBV6-5 once ASTYRGPGTGELF
TRBV6-2/TRBV6-3 once ASSLARGGQPQH
TRBV7-6 NA ASSQAGDTQY
TRBV2 NA ASKGVATDTQY
TRBV2 NA ASSLQGGNQPQH
TRBV14 once ASSQVLGGTEAF
TRBV18 NA ASSPGPRGVSYGYT
TRBV18 NA ASSQAGGSGYYEQY
TRBV4-2 NA ASSQEGGGHPNTGELF
TRBV2 NA ASSEEWRESTDTQY
TRBV24-1 NA ATSDLVAGEDEQF
TRBV10-3 NA AIRGGGGIADTQY
TRBV2 NA ASRGKRGNEKLF
TRBV6-2/TRBV6-3 NA ASSFDRIYGYT
TRBV7-9 NA ASSEGASSYNEQF
TRBV19 NA ASNRQGASNQPQH
TRBV30 NA AWSPDRQPQH
TRBV7-9 NA ASSLVGGVLSGYT
TRBV28 NA ASSFPTSGSRWITDTQY
TRBV7-9 NA ASSLDGRRAGELF